Included here is one TCR beta chain sequence, with context. The specificity of this receptor is unknown. Base quality data are lacking; no much larger clone is found one base away. Reading from cysteine to phenylalanine, the CDR3 counts 16 amino acids. Solely the CDR3 DNA is kept, with 48 bases framed from the first base. Per the germline V gene, SNHLY is the CDR1 and FYNNEI is the CDR2. Germline trimming: 2 bases from V, 5 bases from J; junction bases outside gene matches: 10. The data belong to a study of shared T cell receptors in the human thymus (dated by TCRdb to about 2021). With respect to the entire study: The study examined how self-reactive, shared T-cell receptor alpha chains are generated in the human thymus.

The protocol used for the library was the immunoSEQ multiplex PCR assay. TCRdb took over this immuneACCESS table, retaining in-frame rearrangements with V and J assigned. Such tables are incomplete; in checked studies, under half of the missing clones stem from an unresolved V gene, and the remainder is unexplained. The sample records 550,000 to 800,000 clones, 80% to 90% of which are singletons. The leading ten clones occupy roughly 0.01% of the sample. This sample was shared with a second study, whose subject was human thymus T cells. In that second paper, the authors write: Immunologically healthy infants undergoing open corrective cardiac surgery for congenital heart defects in Finland were used as donors. The thymus tissue came from surgical resects taken out during corrective cardiac surgery. Biased V and J gene segment usage appeared to be present in both thymic and peripheral blood repertoires. According to the related research, thymic TCR repertoires were highly overlapping among unrelated individuals. The study described the TCR alpha and beta repertoires in under ten infant thymus samples and a few matching peripheral blood samples. The cohort included six male and a couple of female infants, with donor ages spanning 7 to 244 days. Thymocytes were freed from the tissue by mechanical means and kept at -70 degrees C as pellets of roughly 9-30 million cells. A QIAsymphony instrument was used to extract genomic DNA from the frozen cell pellets. The immunoSEQ multiplex PCR assay was used to amplify the TCRB and TCRAD loci from a standardized amount of quality-controlled genomic DNA. The amplicons covered the V(D)J region and were long enough to include the CDR3 and to identify the V and J genes. The commercial immunoSEQ service was used to sequence amplicons on an Illumina platform. Primer bias and sequencing errors were corrected as previously described, and TCRAD and TCRB were defined on the basis of the IMGT database. immunoSEQ Analyzer 3.0 and VDJTools were used for repertoire analysis, which covered basic statistics, V/J segment usage, diversity estimates, rarefaction and pairwise overlap. Diversity was estimated with Chao1, ChaoE, Efron-Thisted, Shannon and inverse Simpson indices, and also on datasets down-sampled to the smallest sample. Repertoire overlap was assessed by strict matching of CDR3 nucleotide sequence, V gene and J gene, and clustering was done by Jaccard-based multidimensional scaling. On average, thymus samples yielded around 850,000 unique TCRB clonotypes, whereas blood samples yielded roughly 81,000.

This clonotype originated in a girl under three years old with a congenital heart defect. Donor details come from another sample of the same person, matched by shared clones. The sample comprised thymocytes. The chain is made from TRBV2 and TRBJ1-1, with 8 bases matching TRBD1. Here is the DNA: TGTGCCAGCAGTGAACCGGTGGACAGGGATGAAACTGAAGCTTTCTTT. The resulting protein is CASSEPVDRDETEAFF.